The rows below give T cell receptor beta chains drawn from one sample of a study of cytomegalovirus exposure and HLA in healthy donors. Produced via immunoSEQ multiplex PCR; TCRdb's table is partial and in-frame only. The sample lists about 150,000 clones, 55% to 80% occurring once. Specimen: PBMCs. These receptors were taken from an older woman in good health and CMV-seropositive. Both conserved end residues are part of each CDR3. D genes are given only for firm matches. Clone size, where shown, is once, few, many, or a class for clones that have expanded.

d_call clone_size j_call v_call cdr3_aa cdr3_nt
TRBD2 NA TRBJ2-1 TRBV18 CASSPLAGVNEQFF TGTGCCAGCTCACCACTAGCGGGAGTGAATGAGCAGTTCTTC
NA NA TRBJ2-1 TRBV28 CASSSDWGSYNEQFF TGTGCCAGCAGTTCGGACTGGGGCTCCTACAATGAGCAGTTCTTC
NA NA TRBJ2-5 TRBV11-1 CASSGRAPRIGGETQYF TGTGCCAGCAGCGGTCGAGCTCCGCGCATAGGAGGGGAGACCCAGTACTTC
NA once TRBJ1-2 TRBV5-4 CASSLAGPANGYTF TGTGCCAGCAGCTTGGCAGGTCCAGCTAATGGCTACACCTTC
NA NA TRBJ1-4 TRBV19 CASRGSSVNEKLFF TGTGCCAGTAGAGGTTCCAGCGTTAATGAAAAACTGTTTTTT
NA NA TRBJ1-1 TRBV10-3 CAISPTDLNTEAFF TGTGCCATCAGTCCGACAGATCTGAACACTGAAGCTTTCTTT
NA NA TRBJ1-4 TRBV7-9 CASSLSGLGNEKLFF TGTGCCAGCAGCTTATCAGGGTTGGGAAATGAAAAACTGTTTTTT
NA NA TRBJ1-2 TRBV29-1 CSFEGFYGYTF TGCAGCTTCGAGGGCTTCTATGGCTACACCTTC
TRBD2 once TRBJ2-1 TRBV11-2 CASSSRLAGEQFF TGTGCCAGCAGCTCCAGACTAGCCGGAGAGCAGTTCTTC
TRBD2 NA TRBJ2-1 TRBV18 CASSTGTSGRNEQFF TGTGCCAGCTCGACCGGGACTAGCGGGAGAAATGAGCAGTTCTTC
NA NA TRBJ1-1 TRBV9 CASSVVGSMNTEAFF TGTGCCAGCAGCGTAGTTGGCAGTATGAACACTGAAGCTTTCTTT
TRBD2 NA TRBJ2-1 TRBV6-5 CASTRTSGRDEQFF TGTGCCAGCACCAGGACTAGCGGGAGAGATGAGCAGTTCTTC
TRBD1 NA TRBJ1-1 TRBV28 CASRPGQGPNTEAFF TGTGCCAGCAGACCAGGACAGGGTCCTAACACTGAAGCTTTCTTT
TRBD1 NA TRBJ2-2 TRBV28 CASRLSDRGYGELFF TGTGCCAGCAGGCTATCAGACAGGGGTTACGGGGAGCTGTTTTTT
NA NA TRBJ2-5 TRBV11-3 CASSLGRGTQETQYF TGTGCCAGCAGCCTGGGTCGGGGGACCCAAGAGACCCAGTACTTC
TRBD2 NA TRBJ2-1 TRBV19 CASRRLAGSSYNEQFF TGTGCCAGTAGAAGACTAGCGGGATCCTCCTACAATGAGCAGTTCTTC
NA NA TRBJ1-2 TRBV7-3 CASSLERTRQGYTF TGTGCCAGCAGCTTAGAGAGGACAAGGCAGGGCTACACCTTC
NA NA TRBJ1-1 TRBV5-8 CASSAGRDTEAFF TGTGCCAGCAGCGCGGGGAGGGACACTGAAGCTTTCTTT
TRBD1 NA TRBJ2-2 TRBV28 CASQTGTGITGELFF TGTGCCAGCCAGACCGGGACAGGGATAACCGGGGAGCTGTTTTTT
TRBD1 NA TRBJ1-1 TRBV14 CASRPSGGWNTEAFF TGTGCCAGCAGGCCGTCAGGGGGCTGGAACACTGAAGCTTTCTTT
TRBD2 NA TRBJ2-1 TRBV5-4 CASSLGGLAGDLGNEQFF TGTGCCAGCAGCTTGGGAGGGCTAGCGGGAGACCTGGGGAATGAGCAGTTCTTC
NA NA TRBJ2-1 TRBV28 CATFLAAPYNEQFF TGTGCCACCTTCTTGGCGGCCCCATACAATGAGCAGTTCTTC
NA NA TRBJ2-3 TRBV2 CASSAGQTYTDTQYF TGTGCCAGCAGCGCGGGGCAAACATACACAGATACGCAGTATTTT
NA NA TRBJ2-3 TRBV9 CASSVRETDTQYF TGTGCCAGCAGCGTTCGGGAGACAGATACGCAGTATTTT
TRBD1 NA TRBJ1-5 TRBV7-8 CASSLWETGDGNQPQHF TGTGCCAGCAGCTTGTGGGAGACAGGGGATGGCAATCAGCCCCAGCATTTT
TRBD2 NA TRBJ2-7 TRBV7-2 CASSSGLAGGVEQYF TGTGCCAGCAGCTCCGGACTAGCGGGAGGTGTCGAGCAGTACTTC
TRBD2 once TRBJ2-2 TRBV5-1 CASSWGLAGAGELFF TGCGCCAGCAGCTGGGGACTAGCGGGAGCCGGGGAGCTGTTTTTT
TRBD2 NA TRBJ2-1 TRBV9 CASSRGLPNEQFF TGTGCCAGCAGCAGGGGACTACCCAATGAGCAGTTCTTC
NA NA TRBJ1-1 TRBV4-1 CASSQETGGYGTEAFF TGCGCCAGCAGCCAAGAGACGGGGGGGTATGGGACTGAAGCTTTCTTT
TRBD1 NA TRBJ1-1 TRBV28 CASSGTGLGAFF TGTGCCAGCAGCGGGACAGGGCTGGGGGCTTTCTTT
TRBD2 NA TRBJ2-7 TRBV10-3 CAISEPSGSHEQYF TGTGCCATCAGTGAGCCTAGCGGGAGCCACGAGCAGTACTTC
NA few TRBJ2-1 TRBV15 CATSSGVGLGGRDEQFF TGTGCCACCAGCAGCGGAGTGGGACTGGGGGGACGTGATGAGCAGTTCTTC
NA NA TRBJ1-1 TRBV28 CASSRVNTEAFF TGTGCCAGCAGTCGGGTGAACACTGAAGCTTTCTTT
NA NA TRBJ1-2 TRBV19 CASSSGFGYGYTF TGTGCCAGTAGCTCAGGGTTTGGCTATGGCTACACCTTC
TRBD1 NA TRBJ1-6 TRBV7-9 CASSPQGFSYNSPLHF TGTGCCAGCAGCCCACAGGGGTTCTCCTATAATTCACCCCTCCACTTT
TRBD2 NA TRBJ2-3 TRBV28 CASFPFKAGGFSDTQYF TGTGCCAGCTTCCCATTCAAAGCGGGAGGGTTTTCGGATACGCAGTATTTT
NA NA TRBJ1-5 TRBV5-1 CASSLDGRGQPQHF TGCGCCAGCAGCTTGGATGGCCGCGGTCAGCCCCAGCATTTT
TRBD1 NA TRBJ1-2 TRBV30 CAWSVQGSWSGYTF TGTGCCTGGAGTGTACAGGGGTCTTGGAGTGGCTACACCTTC
NA NA TRBJ1-5 TRBV19 CASTRRDTSNQPQHF TGTGCCAGTACTCGCCGGGACACTAGCAATCAGCCCCAGCATTTT
TRBD1 NA TRBJ1-1 TRBV18 CASSRDRDWKNTEAFF TGTGCCAGCTCCCGGGACAGGGATTGGAAGAACACTGAAGCTTTCTTT
NA NA TRBJ2-5 TRBV7-9 CASSPRETQYF TGTGCCAGCAGCCCCAGGGAGACCCAGTACTTC
TRBD2 few TRBJ2-3 TRBV27 CASSPATSGNADTQYF TGTGCCAGCAGTCCAGCGACTAGCGGGAACGCAGATACGCAGTATTTT
TRBD2 once TRBJ2-3 TRBV7-9 CASSLQGTSGAQGTQYF TGTGCCAGCAGCTTGCAGGGGACTAGCGGAGCCCAAGGTACGCAGTATTTT
NA once TRBJ1-5 TRBV2 CASTPGGVNQPQHF TGTGCCAGCACCCCGGGGGGGGTCAATCAGCCCCAGCATTTT
NA NA TRBJ2-5 TRBV27 CASSLVRDLQETQYF TGTGCCAGCAGTTTAGTACGGGATCTCCAAGAGACCCAGTACTTC
TRBD1 NA TRBJ1-5 TRBV5-8 CASSSDRARNQPQHF TGTGCCAGCAGCTCGGACAGGGCACGCAATCAGCCCCAGCATTTT
NA NA TRBJ1-1 TRBV2 CASSQTARAFF TGTGCCAGCAGTCAGACAGCTCGAGCTTTCTTT
NA NA TRBJ2-3 TRBV19 CAAGSLSTDTQYF TGTGCCGCCGGGTCCCTTAGCACAGATACGCAGTATTTT
NA few TRBJ2-5 TRBV14 CASSQARVSSQYF TGTGCCAGCAGCCAAGCTCGAGTTTCGTCCCAGTACTTC
TRBD1 NA TRBJ2-7 TRBV7-9 CASSSEGTGRPYEQYF TGTGCCAGCAGCTCCGAGGGGACAGGGAGACCCTACGAGCAGTACTTC
NA NA TRBJ1-5 TRBV2 CASSQGTGQPQHF TGTGCCAGCAGTCAGGGAACCGGGCAGCCCCAGCATTTT
NA NA TRBJ2-6 TRBV25-1 CASSERGGTGANVLTF TGTGCCAGCAGTGAACGGGGAGGTACTGGGGCCAACGTCCTGACTTTC
TRBD1 few TRBJ1-4 TRBV6-5 CASSFRQGTNEKLFF TGTGCCAGCAGTTTCAGACAGGGGACTAATGAAAAACTGTTTTTT
NA few TRBJ1-2 TRBV19 CASSTPPPGGYTF TGTGCCAGTAGTACTCCCCCTCCGGGGGGCTACACCTTC
TRBD2 NA TRBJ2-2 TRBV7-8 CASSYFSGTNTGELFF TGTGCCAGCAGTTATTTTAGCGGGACGAACACCGGGGAGCTGTTTTTT
TRBD1 few TRBJ1-5 TRBV7-8 CASSPDRVRAQPQHF TGTGCCAGCAGCCCCGACAGGGTTCGGGCTCAGCCCCAGCATTTT
TRBD1 NA TRBJ2-5 TRBV19 CASSPRQGRETQYF TGTGCCAGTAGTCCGCGACAGGGGAGAGAGACCCAGTACTTC
TRBD1 NA TRBJ2-5 TRBV28 CASSFGDRDGETQYF TGTGCCAGCAGTTTTGGGGACAGGGATGGAGAGACCCAGTACTTC
TRBD1 NA TRBJ2-5 TRBV9 CASSLATGQGGETQYF TGTGCCAGCAGCTTAGCTACGGGACAGGGAGGGGAGACCCAGTACTTC